The sequence of this TCR beta chain was determined in a study of blood T cell repertoires in COVID-19. Study overall: Acute and convalescent COVID-19 specimens originated in the United States, Italy and Spain. In each case, the material was cDNA or gDNA derived from T cells, B-cell-depleted T cells, or PBMCs.

Authors' analysis steps: Reference gene primers were amplified, and this amplification served to estimate nucleated cell counts. The table came from immunoSEQ multiplex PCR; TCRdb's copy has only in-frame clones and leaves some out. V and J calls plus clone size are reproduced from that table; the DNA served to infer D and trimming. The sample includes about 170,000 clones, around 84% seen only once; the top ten take 2.5%. This CDR3 has 14 amino acids. Trimming stripped 4 bases from V and 1 base from J, with 10 bases between. Per germline, CDR1 SEHNR and CDR2 FQNEAQ (reference sequence). The chain recombines TRBV7-9 with TRBJ1-1, with TRBD1 as a possible D gene (5 bases). The source material was peripheral blood. The sequence was obtained from an elderly woman with COVID-19, enrolled during active disease. CDR3 sequence (DNA): TGTGCCAGCAGCTATGGAGACAGGAACACTGAAGCTTTCTTT. Translating it yields CASSYGDRNTEAFF.